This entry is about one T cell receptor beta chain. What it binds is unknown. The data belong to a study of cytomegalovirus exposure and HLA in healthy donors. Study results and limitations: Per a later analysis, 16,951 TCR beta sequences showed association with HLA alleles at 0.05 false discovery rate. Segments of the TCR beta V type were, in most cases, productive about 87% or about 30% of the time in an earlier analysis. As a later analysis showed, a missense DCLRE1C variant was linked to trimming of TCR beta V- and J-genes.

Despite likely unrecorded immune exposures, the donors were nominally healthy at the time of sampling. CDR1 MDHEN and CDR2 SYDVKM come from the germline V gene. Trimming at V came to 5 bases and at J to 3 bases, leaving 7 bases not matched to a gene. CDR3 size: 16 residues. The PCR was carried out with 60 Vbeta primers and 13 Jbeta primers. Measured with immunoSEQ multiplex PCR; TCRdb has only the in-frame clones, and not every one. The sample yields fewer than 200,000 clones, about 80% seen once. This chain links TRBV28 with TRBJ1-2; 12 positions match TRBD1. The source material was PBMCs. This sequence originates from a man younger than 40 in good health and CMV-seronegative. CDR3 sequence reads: CASSPPGTGGDYGYTF. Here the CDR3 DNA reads TGTGCCAGCAGTCCGCCCGGGACAGGGGGCGACTATGGCTACACCTTC.